The next 7 T cell receptor beta chains were all read from a single sample in a study of CD8 T cells in Susac syndrome. With random hexamers, 0.5 to 1 ug RNA was reverse transcribed. TCRdb ran MiXCR on the immunoSEQ multiplex PCR reads and lists one entry per CDR3 protein. This table has around 160,000 distinct CDR3 sequences, over 85% appearing once. The material sequenced was CD4+ T cells from PBMCs. All receptors derive from a human donor in good health.

This chain connects TRBV7-2 to TRBJ2-3; D unresolved. V gave up 1 base and J gave up 2 bases, with 7 bases separating them. CDR1 is SGHTA, CDR2 FQGNSA, per germline. The CDR3 spans 14 residues. The CDR3 DNA follows: TGTGCCAGCAGCTTAGGCTATATCACAGATACGCAGTATTTT. Residues: CASSLGYITDTQYF.

The chain carries TRBV6-6 and TRBJ1-3; TRBD1 matches 8 bases. The CDR3 has 13 residues. V shed 6 bases, J shed 4 bases, and the junction held 2 bases outside the gene matches. Germline assignment: CDR1 MNHNY and CDR2 SVGAGI (reference sequence). The CDR3 nucleotides read TGTGCCAGCAGGACAGGGGACGGAAACACCATATATTTT. This codes for CASRTGDGNTIYF.

This clonotype was counted a single time. The gene calls are TRBV20-1 and TRBJ1-1; 9 bases line up with TRBD1. Germline CDR1 reads DFQATT; CDR2 reads SNEGSKA (reference sequence). V trimming: 6 bases; J trimming: 5 bases; junction bases outside the gene matches: 10. This CDR3 spans 14 amino acids. Here the CDR3 DNA reads TGCAGTGCGACTACAGGGGGCGTGGGAACTGAAGCTTTCTTT. Its protein product is CSATTGGVGTEAFF.

The V gene is TRBV20-1, the J gene TRBJ2-1, with TRBD2 matching over 11 bases. This CDR3 is 14 amino acids long. Unmatched junction bases numbered 3, after V lost 0 bases and J lost 8 bases. Germline V CDR1 and CDR2: DFQATT, SNEGSKA (reference sequence). The CDR3 spells CSARDSGGADEQFF. CDR3 bases: TGCAGTGCTAGAGATAGCGGGGGGGCGGATGAGCAGTTCTTC.

The chain has TRBV7-2 and TRBJ2-3, with D possibly being TRBD2 (5 bases). Germline loops: CDR1 SGHTA, CDR2 FQGNSA. V lost 0 bases to trimming and J lost 10 bases, with 14 bases between them. The CDR3 is 14 amino acids. The CDR3 DNA sequence: TGTGCCAGCAGCTTAGCCCGCGGACCGGGATCGCAGTATTTT. Translating gives CASSLARGPGSQYF.

The CDR3 nucleotides are TGTGCCAGCAGCCAAGAAGGGGGGACAGGAGGTTCACCCCTCCACTTT. It translates to CASSQEGGTGGSPLHF. This chain links TRBV3-1 with TRBJ1-6; 8 bases match TRBD1. Germline CDR1 reads LGHDT; CDR2 reads YNNKEL (reference sequence). V dropped 0 bases and J dropped 9; count of bases not matched to a gene: 7. The CDR3 spans 16 residues. The full variable domain, in which reference TRBV3-1 and TRBJ1-6 provide the parts outside the CDR3, is DTAVSQTPKYLVTQMGNDKSIKCEQNLGHDTMYWYKQDSKKFLKIMFSYNNKELIINETVPNRFSPKSPDKAHLNLHINSLELGDSAVYFCASSQEGGTGGSPLHFGNGTRLTVT.

This clonotype occurred once. The rearrangement uses TRBV20-1 and TRBJ2-5, with 7 bases that match TRBD1. The CDR3 totals 14 residues. CDR1 is DFQATT and CDR2 is SNEGSKA in the germline V gene (reference sequence). With V trimmed by 2 bases and J by 5 bases, 8 bases remained unmatched. The CDR3 DNA follows: TGCAGTGCTAGACGGACAGGCGGGTTGGAGACCCAGTACTTC. Translation: CSARRTGGLETQYF.